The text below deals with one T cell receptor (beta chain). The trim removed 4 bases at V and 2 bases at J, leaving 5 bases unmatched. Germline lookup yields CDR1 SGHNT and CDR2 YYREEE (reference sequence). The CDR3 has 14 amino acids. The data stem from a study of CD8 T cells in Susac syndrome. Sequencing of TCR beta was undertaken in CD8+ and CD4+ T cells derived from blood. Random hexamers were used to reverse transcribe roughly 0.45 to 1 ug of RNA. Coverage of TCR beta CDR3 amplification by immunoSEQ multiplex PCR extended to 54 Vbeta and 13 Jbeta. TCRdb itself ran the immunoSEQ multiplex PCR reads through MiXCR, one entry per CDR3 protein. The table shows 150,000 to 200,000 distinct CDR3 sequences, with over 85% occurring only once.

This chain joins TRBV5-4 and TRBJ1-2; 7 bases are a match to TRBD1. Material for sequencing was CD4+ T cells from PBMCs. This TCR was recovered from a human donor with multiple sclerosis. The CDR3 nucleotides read TGTGCCAGCAGCCAACCGACAGGGAACTATGGCTACACCTTC. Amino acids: CASSQPTGNYGYTF.